Below are 32 T cell receptor beta chains sequenced from a single sample in a study of blood T cell repertoires in COVID-19. This table comes from immunoSEQ multiplex PCR, and its TCRdb copy is limited to in-frame clones, with some not included. The sample holds over 250,000 clones, approximately 86% seen once. What was sequenced was peripheral blood. The origin of the receptors is a man aged 40-49 years who had recovered from COVID-19.

The chain couples TRBV27 to TRBJ2-1; D remains ambiguous. This CDR3 contains 14 residues. Trimming pared 0 bases from V and 7 bases from J, leaving 10 bases between. Looked up from germline, CDR1 is MNHEY and CDR2 is SMNVEV (reference sequence). For the CDR3, the DNA is TGTGCCAGCAGTTTATCCAACCTCCGGAATGAGCAGTTCTTC. Translated: CASSLSNLRNEQFF.

This clone came up once. The chain couples TRBV9 to TRBJ2-1, with 8 bases that match TRBD2. The CDR3 loop spans 17 amino acids. Germline V gene lookup returns CDR1 SGDLS and CDR2 YYNGEE. Unmatched junction bases numbered 10, after V lost 1 base and J lost 4 bases. CDR3 amino acids: CASSVTLGAGEYNEQFF. The CDR3, as DNA: TGTGCCAGCAGCGTAACCCTCGGAGCGGGAGAATACAATGAGCAGTTCTTC.

V and J are TRBV5-4 and TRBJ2-1; D might be TRBD2 (6 bases). This CDR3 has 17 amino acids. Trimming left V 1 base short and J 5 bases short, with 19 bases between. Germline CDR1 and CDR2: SGHNT and YYREEE (reference sequence). The CDR3 spells CASSLLFGGGVHNEQFF. The DNA of the CDR3 is TGTGCCAGCAGCTTGTTATTCGGGGGAGGTGTGCACAATGAGCAGTTCTTC.

This clone was picked up one time. This sequence joins TRBV6-5 and TRBJ1-6, with D maybe TRBD1 (6 bases). CDR3 size: 16 residues. V lost 2 bases and J lost 7, with 15 bases in between. The germline gives CDR1 MNHEY, CDR2 SVGAGI. The CDR3 DNA follows: TGTGCCAGCAGTTACATCGGGGGGCACGGGAATTCACCCCTCCACTTT. Translated, it gives CASSYIGGHGNSPLHF.

The rearrangement uses TRBV7-2 and TRBJ2-7, with 12 nucleotides matching TRBD2. The CDR3 is 15 amino acids. Germline V lookup: CDR1 SGHTA, CDR2 FQGNSA. V lost 5 bases and J lost 7; bases outside the gene matches: 9. CDR3 nucleotides: TGTGCCAGCAGCAACCTAGCGGGGGGGCAGAAAGAGCAGTACTTC. Amino acids: CASSNLAGGQKEQYF. Using reference TRBV7-2 and TRBJ2-7 for the parts outside the CDR3, the full variable domain is GAGVSQSPSNKVTEKGKDVELRCDPISGHTALYWYRQSLGQGLEFLIYFQGNSAPDKSGLPSDRFSAERTGGSVSTLTIQRTQQEDSAVYLCASSNLAGGQKEQYFGPGTRLTVT.

The rearrangement uses TRBV5-6 and TRBJ2-7, with 9 bases identical to TRBD1. CDR1 and CDR2 from the germline V gene are SGHDT and YYEEEE. V lost 3 bases and J lost 3; bases outside the gene matches: 7. The CDR3 covers 15 residues. Here the CDR3 reads CASSWTGANYYEQYF. DNA for the CDR3: TGTGCCAGCAGCTGGACAGGGGCTAACTACTACGAGCAGTACTTC.

The chain combines TRBV7-9 with TRBJ1-2; 8 nucleotides line up with TRBD1. J lost 5 bases, V lost 3 bases, and 2 bases had no gene match. The CDR3 has 13 amino acids. Germline lookup yields CDR1 SEHNR and CDR2 FQNEAQ (reference sequence). The CDR3 coding sequence is TGTGCCAGCAGCTTGCGACAGGGGTATGGCTACACCTTC. Protein product: CASSLRQGYGYTF.

Written as DNA, the CDR3 is TGTGCCAGCAGTTACGATGGGACAGGGGTGGGAGAGACCCAGTACTTC. It yields the protein CASSYDGTGVGETQYF. The rearrangement uses TRBV6-5 and TRBJ2-5, with 10 bases matching TRBD1. Germline CDR1 reads MNHEY; CDR2 reads SVGAGI. V dropped 2 bases and J dropped 4; count of bases not matched to a gene: 7. The CDR3 is 16 amino acids.

V usage is TRBV7-6 and J usage is TRBJ2-7; 7 bases align to TRBD2. The CDR3 is made up of 16 amino acids. Looked up from germline, CDR1 is SGHVS and CDR2 is FNYEAQ. The ends lost 0 bases at V and 0 bases at J; junction bases unmatched: 5. DNA for the CDR3: TGTGCCAGCAGCTTAGCGTTCGCTAGCGGCTCCTACGAGCAGTACTTC. This codes for CASSLAFASGSYEQYF.

This clone was detected a few times. The chain links TRBV3-1 (or the pseudogene TRBV3-2) to TRBJ2-1; TRBD2 aligns across 8 bases. The length of the CDR3 is 12 residues. Trimming removed 4 bases from V and 9 bases from J; junction bases left unmatched: 2. Germline V gives CDR1 LGHDT, CDR2 YNNKEL (reference sequence). The CDR3 spells CASSPRGGEQFF. In DNA form, the CDR3 reads TGTGCCAGCAGCCCCCGGGGGGGTGAGCAGTTCTTC.

This clone was counted a few times. This rearrangement joins TRBV7-3 to TRBJ2-7; 7 bases fit TRBD2. The CDR3 spans 14 residues. V dropped 8 bases and J dropped 4; count of bases not matched to a gene: 11. The germline V gene has CDR1 SGHTA and CDR2 FQGTGA. The CDR3 DNA follows: TGTGCCAGCCCTCGGGAGGAGACGGGTTACGAGCAGTACTTC. Its protein is CASPREETGYEQYF.

This clone was seen a handful of times. This chain connects TRBV18 to TRBJ1-2, with unresolved D. The CDR3 loop spans 15 amino acids. The ends were cut back, 1 base at V and 0 bases at J, with 9 bases in the middle. Germline-derived CDR1 and CDR2 are KGHSH and LQKENI. This CDR3 reads CASSPLLTANYGYTF. CDR3 DNA sequence: TGTGCCAGCTCACCACTACTCACCGCTAACTATGGCTACACCTTC.

The chain joins TRBV6-5 to TRBJ1-1; TRBD1 matches at 8 bases. The CDR3 contains 14 residues. V was pared by 6 bases and J by 2 bases, with 5 bases of the junction left unmatched. Looked up from germline, CDR1 is MNHEY and CDR2 is SVGAGI. CDR3 protein: CASRPGQGNTEAFF. For the CDR3, the DNA is TGTGCCAGCAGGCCCGGACAGGGTAACACTGAAGCTTTCTTT.

This sequence joins TRBV5-1 and TRBJ2-7; D is possibly TRBD1 (6 bases). CDR3 length: 14 amino acids. Per germline, CDR1 SGHRS and CDR2 YFSETQ. Between the trimmed V and J ends, which lost 2 bases and 5 bases, there was a span of 14 bases. The CDR3 sequence: CASSFSTGIHEQYF. In DNA, the CDR3 is TGCGCCAGCAGCTTTAGCACAGGGATCCACGAGCAGTACTTC.

The chain uses TRBV5-4 and TRBJ2-7; 8 bases align to TRBD1. CDR1 and CDR2 from the germline V gene are SGHNT and YYREEE (reference sequence). The CDR3 consists of 15 residues. The J segment lost 6 bases and the V segment lost 1 base, leaving 9 bases of the junction unmatched. The CDR3 sequence is CASSLIQGARGEQYF. The CDR3 nucleotides are TGTGCCAGCAGCTTGATCCAGGGGGCGCGTGGCGAGCAGTACTTC.

The chain recombines TRBV7-9 with TRBJ1-2, with TRBD1 matching 7 bases. With 5 bases clipped from V and 6 bases from J, the junction kept 6 bases outside the gene matches. The germline V gene encodes CDR1 SEHNR and CDR2 FQNEAQ (reference sequence). The CDR3 runs to 13 residues. CDR3 residues: CASSQTGTHGYTF. The CDR3 coding sequence is TGTGCCAGCAGCCAGACAGGGACGCATGGCTACACCTTC.

The chain is built from TRBV5-6 and TRBJ2-3; TRBD1 agrees at 9 bases. The trim removed 2 bases at V and 2 bases at J, leaving 3 bases unmatched. The CDR3 sequence is 15 residues long. Germline-derived CDR1 and CDR2 are SGHDT and YYEEEE. The CDR3 reads CASSLGTGHTDTQYF. CDR3 nucleotide sequence: TGTGCCAGCAGCTTAGGGACAGGGCACACAGATACGCAGTATTTT.

In DNA, the CDR3 is TGTGCCACCGCCCCTGGCGGGAGGGCCGGGGGTGAGCAGTTCTTC. It codes for CATAPGGRAGGEQFF. The genes are TRBV24-1 and TRBJ2-1, with 9 positions matching TRBD2. This CDR3 comprises 15 residues. From germline, CDR1 is KGHDR and CDR2 SFDVKD. V shed 9 bases, J shed 9 bases, and the junction held 14 bases outside the gene matches.

The J gene is TRBJ2-2, the V gene TRBV5-1; 10 nucleotides align to TRBD2. Germline values: CDR1 SGHRS, CDR2 YFSETQ. V trimming: 4 bases; J trimming: 4 bases; junction bases outside the gene matches: 10. This CDR3 comprises 17 residues. CDR3 amino acids: CASSAQSGTSATGELFF. The CDR3, as DNA: TGCGCCAGCAGCGCTCAATCCGGGACTAGCGCCACCGGGGAGCTGTTTTTT.

The rearrangement joins TRBV27 to TRBJ2-1, with a tentative D call TRBD2 (6 bases). CDR1 MNHEY and CDR2 SMNVEV come from the germline V gene (reference sequence). Trimming shortened V by 5 bases and J by 9 bases, and 14 bases separated the two germline ends. This CDR3 has 13 amino acids. The CDR3 DNA sequence: TGTGCCAGCAGTCGGCGGGGTATGGGTGAGCAGTTCTTC. This translates into CASSRRGMGEQFF.

The count of this clone is one. The chain is built from TRBV6-5 and TRBJ1-2, with 11 bases fitting TRBD1. This CDR3 region has 16 residues. Germline V CDR1 and CDR2: MNHEY, SVGAGI. The ends lost 1 base at V and 7 bases at J; junction bases unmatched: 8. The CDR3 protein is CASSYFPGQGAGGYTF. The CDR3, as DNA: TGTGCCAGCAGTTACTTCCCCGGACAGGGGGCGGGTGGCTACACCTTC.

V usage is TRBV6-2 or TRBV6-3 and J usage is TRBJ2-1; TRBD1 matches 9 bases. CDR1 MNHEY and CDR2 SVGEGT come from the germline V gene. This CDR3 comprises 17 residues. V lost 0 bases and J lost 4; bases outside the gene matches: 7. The CDR3 loop reads CASSYSLDRGEYNEQFF. DNA of the CDR3: TGTGCCAGCAGTTACTCCCTGGACAGGGGAGAATACAATGAGCAGTTCTTC.

The gene calls are TRBV11-3 and TRBJ2-3; 8 bases line up with TRBD2. The CDR3 has 14 residues. Germline CDR1 reads SGHNT; CDR2 reads YENEEA. Trimming removed 4 bases from V and 6 bases from J; junction bases left unmatched: 6. In nucleotides, the CDR3 is TGTGCCAGCAGCTCCGGGGGGGCCCTGGATACGCAGTATTTT. As protein: CASSSGGALDTQYF.

This chain uses TRBV7-9 with TRBJ2-1; D unclear. The CDR3 loop spans 16 amino acids. CDR1 is SEHNR and CDR2 is FQNEAQ in the germline V gene (reference sequence). V gave up 5 bases and J gave up 2 bases, with 16 bases separating them. This chain's CDR3 is CASSPTRLPTYNEQFF. The CDR3 bases are TGTGCCAGCAGCCCCACCCGCCTGCCTACCTACAATGAGCAGTTCTTC.

The gene calls are TRBV3-1 (or the pseudogene TRBV3-2) and TRBJ2-5; TRBD1 matches at 12 bases. Trimming cost V 4 bases and J 9 bases; bases outside gene matches: 6. CDR1 LGHDT and CDR2 YNNKEL come from the germline V gene (reference sequence). The CDR3 consists of 14 residues. CDR3 sequence reads: CASSRDRGLEAQYF. CDR3 coding DNA: TGTGCCAGCAGCCGGGACAGGGGGCTCGAGGCCCAGTACTTC.

This chain connects TRBV7-2 to TRBJ2-2, with 8 positions matching TRBD2. From germline, CDR1 is SGHTA and CDR2 FQGNSA. V lost 2 bases, J lost 0 bases, and 8 bases stayed unmatched. The CDR3 is 18 amino acids. Written as DNA, the CDR3 is TGTGCCAGCAGCTTATGGGCTAGCGGGCGAACGAACACCGGGGAGCTGTTTTTT. Translating gives CASSLWASGRTNTGELFF.

The chain carries TRBV6-2 or TRBV6-3 and TRBJ1-2; 8 bases line up with TRBD1. The CDR3 is made up of 13 amino acids. CDR1 MNHEY and CDR2 SVGEGT come from the germline V gene. V shed 6 bases and J 2 bases; nucleotides not matched to a gene: 2. In DNA, the CDR3 is TGTGCCAGCAGCTGGGACAGGAACTATGGCTACACCTTC. This encodes CASSWDRNYGYTF.

J is TRBJ2-7 and V is TRBV10-1, with D possibly being TRBD2 (6 bases). This CDR3 is built from 15 residues. Germline V gene lookup returns CDR1 WNHNN and CDR2 SYGVQD (reference sequence). The V end was cut by 2 bases, the J end by 2 bases, with 13 bases between. This CDR3 is CASSESTGEAYEQYF. CDR3 DNA sequence: TGCGCCAGCAGTGAGAGTACGGGGGAGGCCTACGAGCAGTACTTC.

This clone was counted between two and nine times. This chain connects TRBV6-7 to TRBJ1-2, with no clear D. TRBV6-7 is treated as an ORF (open reading frame) with a function not yet certain. The V end lost 7 bases, the J end lost 7 bases, and 22 bases lay between the germline ends. CDR3 length equals 15 residues. CDR3 nucleotides: TGTGCCAGCACCCCCGACTTCTCCGGCGCTGGTGGCTACACCTTC. As protein: CASTPDFSGAGGYTF.

V and J are TRBV11-1 and TRBJ2-6, with TRBD1 matching 8 bases. The CDR3 extends over 16 amino acids. Per the germline V gene, CDR1 is SGHAT and CDR2 is FQDESV (reference sequence). Trimming removed 5 bases from V and 3 bases from J; junction bases left unmatched: 6. CDR3 nucleotides: TGTGCCAGCAGCATACAGGGGGGAGGTGGGGCCAACGTCCTGACTTTC. Its protein is CASSIQGGGGANVLTF.

The chain employs TRBV9 and TRBJ2-1; D is possibly TRBD1 (6 bases). V dropped 3 bases and J dropped 10 bases, with 11 bases sitting between them. CDR1 is SGDLS, CDR2 YYNGEE, per germline. The CDR3 consists of 12 residues. The CDR3 reads CASSAHREEQFF. CDR3 sequence (DNA): TGTGCCAGCAGCGCCCACAGGGAAGAGCAGTTCTTC. The variable domain in full, with the rest retrieved from reference TRBV9 and TRBJ2-1, is DSGVTQTPKHLITATGQRVTLRCSPRSGDLSVYWYQQSLDQGLQFLIQYYNGEERAKGNILERFSAQQFPDLHSELNLSSLELGDSALYFCASSAHREEQFFGPGTRLTVL.

The chain uses TRBV6-6 and TRBJ1-2; D may be TRBD1 (6 bases). The germline V gene has CDR1 MNHNY and CDR2 SVGAGI (reference sequence). This CDR3 has 13 residues. Trimming removed 4 bases from V and 2 bases from J, with 8 bases in between. This chain's CDR3 is CASSSTGNYGYTF. The CDR3 DNA reads TGTGCCAGCAGTTCTACAGGGAACTATGGCTACACCTTC.